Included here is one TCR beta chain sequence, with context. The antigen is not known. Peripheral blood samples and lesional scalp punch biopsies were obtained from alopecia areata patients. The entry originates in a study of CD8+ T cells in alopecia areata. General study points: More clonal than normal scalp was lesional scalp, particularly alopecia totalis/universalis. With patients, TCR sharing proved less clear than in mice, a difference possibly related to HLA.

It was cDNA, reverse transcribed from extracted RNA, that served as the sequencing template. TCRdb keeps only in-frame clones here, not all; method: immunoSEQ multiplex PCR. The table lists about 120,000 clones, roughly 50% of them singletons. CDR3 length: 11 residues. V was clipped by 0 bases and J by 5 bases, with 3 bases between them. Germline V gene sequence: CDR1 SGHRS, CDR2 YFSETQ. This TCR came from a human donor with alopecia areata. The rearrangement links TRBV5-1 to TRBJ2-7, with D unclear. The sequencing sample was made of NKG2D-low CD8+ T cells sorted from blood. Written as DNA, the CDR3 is TGCGCCAGCAGCTTGGGGAACGAGCAGTACTTC. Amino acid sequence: CASSLGNEQYF.